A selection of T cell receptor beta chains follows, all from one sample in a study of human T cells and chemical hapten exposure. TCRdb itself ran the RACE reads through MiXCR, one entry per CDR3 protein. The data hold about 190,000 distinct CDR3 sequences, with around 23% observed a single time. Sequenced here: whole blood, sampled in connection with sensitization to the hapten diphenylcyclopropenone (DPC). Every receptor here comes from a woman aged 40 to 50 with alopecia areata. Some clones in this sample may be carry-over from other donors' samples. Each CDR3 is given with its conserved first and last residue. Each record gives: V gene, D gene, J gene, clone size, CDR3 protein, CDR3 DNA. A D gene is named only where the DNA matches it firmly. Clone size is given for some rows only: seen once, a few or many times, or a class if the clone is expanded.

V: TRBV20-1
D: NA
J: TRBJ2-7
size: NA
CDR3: CSARGRSSYEQYF
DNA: TGCAGTGCTAGGGGCAGGAGCTCCTACGAGCAGTACTTC

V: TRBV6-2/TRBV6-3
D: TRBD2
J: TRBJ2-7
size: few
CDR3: CASSYAAGVSYEQYF
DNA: TGTGCCAGCAGTTATGCGGCGGGAGTCTCCTACGAGCAGTACTTC

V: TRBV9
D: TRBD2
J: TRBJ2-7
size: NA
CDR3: CASSVSSGREDEQYF
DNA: TGTGCCAGCAGCGTATCAAGCGGGAGGGAGGACGAGCAGTACTTC

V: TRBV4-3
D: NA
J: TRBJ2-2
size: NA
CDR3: CASSQGILYTGELFF
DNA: TGCGCCAGCAGCCAAGGGATACTCTACACCGGGGAGCTGTTTTTT

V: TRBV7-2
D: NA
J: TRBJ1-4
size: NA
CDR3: CASSLVGDEKLFF
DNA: TGTGCCAGCAGCTTGGTCGGTGATGAAAAACTGTTTTTT

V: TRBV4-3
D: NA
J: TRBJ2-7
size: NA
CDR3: CASSPSNPGSYEQYF
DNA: TGCGCCAGCAGCCCCTCAAACCCGGGGTCCTACGAGCAGTACTTC

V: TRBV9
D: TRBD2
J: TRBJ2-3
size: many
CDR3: CASSVAGLVSDTQYF
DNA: TGTGCCAGCAGCGTAGCTGGACTAGTTTCAGATACGCAGTATTTT

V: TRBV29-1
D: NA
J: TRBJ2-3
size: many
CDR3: CSVGGFTDTQYF
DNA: TGCAGCGTCGGGGGTTTCACAGATACGCAGTATTTT

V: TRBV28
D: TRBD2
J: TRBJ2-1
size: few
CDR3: CASSGPGGSYNEQFF
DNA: TGTGCCAGCAGTGGCCCGGGGGGGTCCTACAATGAGCAGTTCTTC

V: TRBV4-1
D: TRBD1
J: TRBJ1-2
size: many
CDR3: CASSQHIWTGANFYGYTF
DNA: TGCGCCAGCAGCCAACATATATGGACAGGGGCAAACTTCTATGGCTACACCTTC

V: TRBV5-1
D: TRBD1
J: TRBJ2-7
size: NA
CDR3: CASSLWDSSYDEQYF
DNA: TGCGCCAGCAGCTTGTGGGACAGCTCCTACGACGAGCAGTACTTC

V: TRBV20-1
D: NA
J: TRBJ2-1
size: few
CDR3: CSAPLRWVASDEQFF
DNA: TGCAGTGCTCCCCTGAGATGGGTCGCGTCGGATGAGCAGTTCTTC

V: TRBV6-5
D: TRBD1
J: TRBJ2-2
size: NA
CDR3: CASSSLGQGLISELFF
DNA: TGTGCCAGCAGTTCTCTTGGACAGGGCCTGATATCGGAGCTGTTTTTT

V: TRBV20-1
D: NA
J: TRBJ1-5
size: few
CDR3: CSARDLGDQPQHF
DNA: TGCAGTGCTAGAGATTTGGGGGATCAGCCCCAGCATTTT

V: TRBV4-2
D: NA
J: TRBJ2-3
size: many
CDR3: CASSRGGGGGSSTDTQYF
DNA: TGTGCCAGCAGCCGCGGAGGAGGGGGAGGGTCTAGCACAGATACGCAGTATTTT

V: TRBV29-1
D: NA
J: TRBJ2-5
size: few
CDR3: CSVVPQETQYF
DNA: TGCAGCGTTGTCCCTCAAGAGACCCAGTACTTC

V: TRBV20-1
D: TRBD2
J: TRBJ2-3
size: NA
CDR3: CSARDPSGSTDTQYF
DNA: TGCAGTGCTAGAGATCCTAGCGGGAGCACAGATACGCAGTATTTT

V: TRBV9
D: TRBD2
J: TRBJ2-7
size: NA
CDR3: CASSEGLAGGGSYEQYF
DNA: TGTGCCAGCAGCGAGGGACTAGCGGGAGGTGGAAGCTACGAGCAGTACTTC

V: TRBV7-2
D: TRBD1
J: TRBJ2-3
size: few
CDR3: CASSLHLGQPTDTQYF
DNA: TGTGCCAGCAGCCTCCACTTGGGACAGCCCACAGATACGCAGTATTTT

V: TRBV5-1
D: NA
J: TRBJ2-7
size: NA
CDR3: CASSLVGLTPEQYF
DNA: TGCGCCAGCAGCTTGGTTGGGCTAACGCCCGAGCAGTACTTC

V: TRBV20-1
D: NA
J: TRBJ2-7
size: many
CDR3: CSARGLVYEQYF
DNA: TGCAGTGCTAGGGGACTGGTCTACGAGCAGTACTTC

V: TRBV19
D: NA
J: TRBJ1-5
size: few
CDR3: CASSISIQGTQPQHF
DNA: TGTGCCAGTAGTATTTCGATACAGGGTACTCAGCCCCAGCATTTT

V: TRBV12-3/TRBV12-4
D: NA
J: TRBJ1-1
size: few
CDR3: CASREGGPNTEAFF
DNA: TGTGCCAGCAGAGAGGGGGGGCCGAACACTGAAGCTTTCTTT

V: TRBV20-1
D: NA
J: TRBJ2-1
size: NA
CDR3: CSAPSYNEQFF
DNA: TGCAGTGCTCCCTCCTACAATGAGCAGTTCTTC

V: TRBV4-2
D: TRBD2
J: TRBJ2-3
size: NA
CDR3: CASSRQGASGRTTPGTQYF
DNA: TGTGCCAGCAGCCGCCAAGGGGCTAGCGGGAGGACAACGCCGGGTACGCAGTATTTT